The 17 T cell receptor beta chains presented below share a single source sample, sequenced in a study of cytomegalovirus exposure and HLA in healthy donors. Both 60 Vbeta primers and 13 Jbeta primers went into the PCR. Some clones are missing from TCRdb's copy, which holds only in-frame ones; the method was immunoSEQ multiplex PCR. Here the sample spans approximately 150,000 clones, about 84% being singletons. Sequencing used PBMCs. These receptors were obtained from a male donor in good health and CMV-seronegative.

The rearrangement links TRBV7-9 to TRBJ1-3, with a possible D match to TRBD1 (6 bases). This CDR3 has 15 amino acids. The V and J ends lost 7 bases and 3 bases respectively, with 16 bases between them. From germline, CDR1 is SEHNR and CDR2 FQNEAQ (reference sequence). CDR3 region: CASNEGGEFGNTIYF. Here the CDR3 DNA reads TGTGCCAGCAACGAGGGGGGGGAGTTTGGAAACACCATATATTTT.

CDR3 residues: CASSLIRDSTYEQYF. Here the CDR3 DNA reads TGTGCCAGCAGTCTCATACGGGACTCCACCTACGAGCAGTACTTC. The rearrangement links TRBV27 to TRBJ2-7; D might be TRBD2 (6 bases). Germline lookup yields CDR1 MNHEY and CDR2 SMNVEV (reference sequence). The CDR3 length is 15 residues. V was trimmed by 5 bases and J by 2 bases, leaving 16 bases between them.

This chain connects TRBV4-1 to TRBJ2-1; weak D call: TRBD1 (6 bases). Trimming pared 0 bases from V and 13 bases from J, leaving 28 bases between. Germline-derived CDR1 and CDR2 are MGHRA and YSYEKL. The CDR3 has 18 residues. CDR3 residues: CASSQDSTGIGGPREQFF. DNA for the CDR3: TGCGCCAGCAGCCAAGATTCAACAGGGATAGGAGGCCCCCGAGAACAGTTCTTC.

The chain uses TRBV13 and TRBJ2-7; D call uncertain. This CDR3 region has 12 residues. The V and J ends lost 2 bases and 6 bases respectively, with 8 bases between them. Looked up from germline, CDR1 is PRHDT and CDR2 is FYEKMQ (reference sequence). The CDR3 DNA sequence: TGTGCCAGCAGCTTAACTTCACTCGAGCAGTACTTC. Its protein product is CASSLTSLEQYF.

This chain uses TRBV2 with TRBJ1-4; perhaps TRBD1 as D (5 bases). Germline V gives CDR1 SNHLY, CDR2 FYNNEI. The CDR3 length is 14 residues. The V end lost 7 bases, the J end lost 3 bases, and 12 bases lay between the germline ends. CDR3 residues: CASTNSGANEKLFF. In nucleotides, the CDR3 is TGTGCCAGCACTAATTCGGGGGCTAATGAAAAACTGTTTTTT.

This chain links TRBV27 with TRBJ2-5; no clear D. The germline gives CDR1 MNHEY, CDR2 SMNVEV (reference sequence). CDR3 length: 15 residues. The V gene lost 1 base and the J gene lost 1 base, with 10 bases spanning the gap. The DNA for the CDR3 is TGTGCCAGCAGTTTATTTATGACATCCCAAGAGACCCAGTACTTC. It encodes CASSLFMTSQETQYF.

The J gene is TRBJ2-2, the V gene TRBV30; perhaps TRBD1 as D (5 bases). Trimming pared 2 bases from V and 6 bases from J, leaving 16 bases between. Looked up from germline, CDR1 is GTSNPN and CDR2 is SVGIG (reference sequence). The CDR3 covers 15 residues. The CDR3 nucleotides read TGTGCCTGGAGTCAGATCGGCAGGGCGGCCGGGGAGCTGTTTTTT. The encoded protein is CAWSQIGRAAGELFF.

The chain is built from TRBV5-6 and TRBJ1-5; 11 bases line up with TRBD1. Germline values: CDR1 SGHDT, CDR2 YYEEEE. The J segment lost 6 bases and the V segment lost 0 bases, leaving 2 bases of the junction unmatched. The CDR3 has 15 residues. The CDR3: CASSLGTGGIQPQHF. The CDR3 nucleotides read TGTGCCAGCAGCTTGGGGACAGGGGGCATTCAGCCCCAGCATTTT.

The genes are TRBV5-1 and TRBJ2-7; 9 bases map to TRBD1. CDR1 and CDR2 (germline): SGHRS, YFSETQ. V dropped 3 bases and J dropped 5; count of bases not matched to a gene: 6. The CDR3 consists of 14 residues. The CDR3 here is CASSSGQGKDEQYF. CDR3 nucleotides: TGCGCCAGCAGCTCGGGACAGGGAAAGGACGAGCAGTACTTC.

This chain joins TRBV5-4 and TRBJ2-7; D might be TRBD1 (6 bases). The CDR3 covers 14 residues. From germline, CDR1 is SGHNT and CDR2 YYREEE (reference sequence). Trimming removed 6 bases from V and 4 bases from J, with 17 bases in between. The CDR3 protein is CASNPTGESYEQYF. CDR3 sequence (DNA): TGTGCCAGCAACCCGACAGGAGAAAGTTACGAGCAGTACTTC.

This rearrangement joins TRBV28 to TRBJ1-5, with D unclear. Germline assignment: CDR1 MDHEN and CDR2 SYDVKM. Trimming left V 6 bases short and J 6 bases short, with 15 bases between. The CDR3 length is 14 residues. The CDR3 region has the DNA TGTGCCAGCAGCCTCACCTCGGCGGTTCAGCCCCAGCATTTT. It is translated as CASSLTSAVQPQHF.

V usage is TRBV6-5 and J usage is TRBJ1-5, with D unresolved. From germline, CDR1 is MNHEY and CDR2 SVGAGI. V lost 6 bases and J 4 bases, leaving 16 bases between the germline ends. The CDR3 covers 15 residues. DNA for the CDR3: TGTGCCAGCAGAATATTTGATATAGCAAATCAGCCCCAGCATTTT. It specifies CASRIFDIANQPQHF.

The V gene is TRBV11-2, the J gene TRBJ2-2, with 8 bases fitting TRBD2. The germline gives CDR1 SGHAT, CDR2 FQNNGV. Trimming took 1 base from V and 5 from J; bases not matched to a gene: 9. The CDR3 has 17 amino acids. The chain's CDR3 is CASSLVPGLARTGELFF. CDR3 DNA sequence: TGTGCCAGCAGCTTAGTCCCTGGACTAGCACGGACCGGGGAGCTGTTTTTT.

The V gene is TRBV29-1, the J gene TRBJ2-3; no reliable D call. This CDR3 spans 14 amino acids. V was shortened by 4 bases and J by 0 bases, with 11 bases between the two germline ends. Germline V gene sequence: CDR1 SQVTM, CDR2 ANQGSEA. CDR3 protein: CSVGKAVSTDTQYF. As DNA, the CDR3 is TGCAGCGTTGGGAAGGCGGTTAGCACAGATACGCAGTATTTT.

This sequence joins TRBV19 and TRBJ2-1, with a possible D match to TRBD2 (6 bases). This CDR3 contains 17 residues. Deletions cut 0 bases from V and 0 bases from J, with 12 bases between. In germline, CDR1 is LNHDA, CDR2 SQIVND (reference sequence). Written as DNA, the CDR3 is TGTGCCAGTAGTATAGATGCACTAGCTACCTCCTACAATGAGCAGTTCTTC. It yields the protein CASSIDALATSYNEQFF.

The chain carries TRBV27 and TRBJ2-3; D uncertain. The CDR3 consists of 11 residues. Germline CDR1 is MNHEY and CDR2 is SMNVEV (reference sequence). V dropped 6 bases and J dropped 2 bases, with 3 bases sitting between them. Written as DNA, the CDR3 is TGTGCCAGCAGAGCCACAGATACGCAGTATTTT. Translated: CASRATDTQYF.

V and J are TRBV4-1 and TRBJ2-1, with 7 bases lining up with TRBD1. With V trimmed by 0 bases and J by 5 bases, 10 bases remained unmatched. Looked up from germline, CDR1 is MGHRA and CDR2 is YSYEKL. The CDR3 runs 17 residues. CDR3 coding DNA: TGCGCCAGCAGCCAAGATCACGGGACAGCGATAAACAATGAGCAGTTCTTC. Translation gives CASSQDHGTAINNEQFF.